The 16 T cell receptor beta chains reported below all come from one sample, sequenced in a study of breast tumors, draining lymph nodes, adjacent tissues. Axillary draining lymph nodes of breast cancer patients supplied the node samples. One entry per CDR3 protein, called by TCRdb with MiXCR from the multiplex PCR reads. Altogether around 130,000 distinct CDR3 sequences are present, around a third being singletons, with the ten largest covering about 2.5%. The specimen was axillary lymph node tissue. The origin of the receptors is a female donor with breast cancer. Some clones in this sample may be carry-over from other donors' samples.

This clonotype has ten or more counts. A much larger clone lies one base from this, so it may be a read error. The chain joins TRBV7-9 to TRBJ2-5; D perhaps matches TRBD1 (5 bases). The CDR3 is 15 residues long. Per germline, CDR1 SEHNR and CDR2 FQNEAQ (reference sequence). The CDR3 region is CASSLQGFGKETQHF. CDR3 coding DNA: TGTGCCAGCAGCTTACAGGGTTTTGGGAAAGAGACCCAGCACTTC. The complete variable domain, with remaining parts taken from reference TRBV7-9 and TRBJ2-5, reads DTGVSQNPRHKITKRGQNVTFRCDPISEHNRLYWYRQTLGQGPEFLTYFQNEAQLEKSRLLSDRFSAERPKGSFSTLEIQRTEQGDSAMYLCASSLQGFGKETQHFGPGTRLLVL.

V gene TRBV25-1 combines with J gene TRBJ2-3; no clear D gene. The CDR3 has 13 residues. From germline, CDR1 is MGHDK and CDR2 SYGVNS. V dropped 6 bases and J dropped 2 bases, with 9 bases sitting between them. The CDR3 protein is CASSATNTDTQYF. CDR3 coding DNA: TGTGCCAGCAGCGCCACGAACACAGATACGCAGTATTTT.

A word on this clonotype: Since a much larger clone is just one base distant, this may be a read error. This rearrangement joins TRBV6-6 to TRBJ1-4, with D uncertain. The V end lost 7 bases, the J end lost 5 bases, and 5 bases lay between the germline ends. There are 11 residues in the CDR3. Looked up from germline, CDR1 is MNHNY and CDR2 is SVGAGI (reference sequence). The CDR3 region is CASMRNEKLFF. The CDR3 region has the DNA TGTGCCAGCATGCGGAATGAAAAACTGTTTTTT.

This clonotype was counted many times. CDR3 region: CASSPLSGGAYGELFF. The DNA for the CDR3 is TGTGCCAGCAGCCCGCTTAGCGGGGGGGCCTACGGGGAGCTGTTTTTT. The rearrangement uses TRBV5-6 and TRBJ2-2; TRBD2 matches 11 bases. V dropped 4 bases and J dropped 7; count of bases not matched to a gene: 9. This CDR3 comprises 16 residues. Germline V gene lookup returns CDR1 SGHDT and CDR2 YYEEEE.

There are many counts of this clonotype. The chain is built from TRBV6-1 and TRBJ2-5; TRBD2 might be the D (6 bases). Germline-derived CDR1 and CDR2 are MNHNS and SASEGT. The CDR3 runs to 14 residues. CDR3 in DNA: TGTGTCGGGGGAAAAGAGGAACCAAGGGGGACCCAGTACTTC. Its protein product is CVGGKEEPRGTQYF.

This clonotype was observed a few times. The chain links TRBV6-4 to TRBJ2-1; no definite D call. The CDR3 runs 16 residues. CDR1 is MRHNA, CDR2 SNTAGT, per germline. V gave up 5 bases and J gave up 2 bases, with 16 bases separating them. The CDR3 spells CASSSFGGLAYNEQFF. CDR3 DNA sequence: TGTGCCAGCAGTTCCTTCGGCGGTTTAGCCTACAATGAGCAGTTCTTC.

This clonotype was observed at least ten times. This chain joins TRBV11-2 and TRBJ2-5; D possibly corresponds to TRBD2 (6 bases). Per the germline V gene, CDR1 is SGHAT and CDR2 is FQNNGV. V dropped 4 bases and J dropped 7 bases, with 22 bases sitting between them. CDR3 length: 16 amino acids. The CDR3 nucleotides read TGTGCCAGCAGCTCCAGGATAGCGGCGGGGCGGGCGACCCAGTACTTC. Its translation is CASSSRIAAGRATQYF.

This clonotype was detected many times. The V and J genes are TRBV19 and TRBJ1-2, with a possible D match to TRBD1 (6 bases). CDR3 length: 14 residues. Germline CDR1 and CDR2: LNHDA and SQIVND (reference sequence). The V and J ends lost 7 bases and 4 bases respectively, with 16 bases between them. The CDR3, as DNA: TGTGCCAGTACCCCCCAGGGACAACCCTATGGCTACACCTTC. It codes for CASTPQGQPYGYTF.

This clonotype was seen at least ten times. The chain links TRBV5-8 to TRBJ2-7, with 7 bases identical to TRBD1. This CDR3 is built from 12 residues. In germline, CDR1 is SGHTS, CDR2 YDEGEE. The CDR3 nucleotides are TGTGCCAGCAGCCTAAGGACCGGGACAGTCGAGGTC. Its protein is CASSLRTGTVEV.

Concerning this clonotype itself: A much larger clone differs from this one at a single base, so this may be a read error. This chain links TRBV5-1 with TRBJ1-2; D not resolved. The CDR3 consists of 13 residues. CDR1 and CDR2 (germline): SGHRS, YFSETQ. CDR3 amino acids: CASGLNTDDGYTF. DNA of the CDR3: TGCGCCAGCGGCTTGAACACTGATGATGGCTACACCTTC.

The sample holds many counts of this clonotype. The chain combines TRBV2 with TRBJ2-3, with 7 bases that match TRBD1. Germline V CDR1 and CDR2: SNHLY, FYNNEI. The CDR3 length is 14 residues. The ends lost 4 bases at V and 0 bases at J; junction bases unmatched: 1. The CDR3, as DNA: TGTGCCAGCAGTGGGGACAGAAGCACAGATACGCAGTATTTT. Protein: CASSGDRSTDTQYF.

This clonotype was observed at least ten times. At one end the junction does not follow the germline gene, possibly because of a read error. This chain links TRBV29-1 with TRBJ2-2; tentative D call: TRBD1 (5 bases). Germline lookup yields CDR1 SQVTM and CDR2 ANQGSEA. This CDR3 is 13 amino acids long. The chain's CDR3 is CSVEGADTGELFF. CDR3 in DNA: TGCAGCGTGGAAGGGGCGGACACCGGGGAGCTGTTTTTT.

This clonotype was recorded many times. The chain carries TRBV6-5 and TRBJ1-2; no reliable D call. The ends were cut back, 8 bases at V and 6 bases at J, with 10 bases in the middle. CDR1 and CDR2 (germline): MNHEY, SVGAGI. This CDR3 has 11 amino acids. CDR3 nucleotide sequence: TGTGCCAGCTTTGCGGGGAATGGCTACACCTTC. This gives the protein CASFAGNGYTF.

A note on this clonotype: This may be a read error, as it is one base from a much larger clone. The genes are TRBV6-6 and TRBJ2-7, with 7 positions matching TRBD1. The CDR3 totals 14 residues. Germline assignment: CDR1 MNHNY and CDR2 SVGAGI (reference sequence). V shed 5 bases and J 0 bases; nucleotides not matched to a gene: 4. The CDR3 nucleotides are TGTGCCAGCAGTCGACAGGGAAACTCCTACGAGCAGTACTTC. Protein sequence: CASSRQGNSYEQYF.

The CDR3 reads CASSELPQAGNQPQHF. CDR3 nucleotide sequence: TGTGCCAGCAGTGAACTTCCCCAGGCAGGTAATCAGCCCCAGCATTTT. The chain has TRBV2 and TRBJ1-5; no clear D gene. There are 16 residues in the CDR3. Germline V gives CDR1 SNHLY, CDR2 FYNNEI. Between the trimmed V and J ends, which lost 2 bases and 4 bases, there was a span of 15 bases. The full variable domain, its missing parts supplied by reference TRBV2 and TRBJ1-5, is EPEVTQTPSHQVTQMGQEVILRCVPISNHLYFYWYRQILGQKVEFLVSFYNNEISEKSEIFDDQFSVERPDGSNFTLKIRSTKLEDSAMYFCASSELPQAGNQPQHFGDGTRLSIL.

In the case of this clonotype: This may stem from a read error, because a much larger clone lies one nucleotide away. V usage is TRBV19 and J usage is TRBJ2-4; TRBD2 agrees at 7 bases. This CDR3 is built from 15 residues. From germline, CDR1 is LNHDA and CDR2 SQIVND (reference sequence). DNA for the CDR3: TGTGCCAGTAGCCGGGGGGTCCTAGCCAAAAACATTCGGTACTTC. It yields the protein CASSRGVLAKNIRYF.